The 18 T cell receptor beta chains given below trace back to one sample, sequenced in a study of blood T cell repertoires in COVID-19. Measured with immunoSEQ multiplex PCR; TCRdb has only the in-frame clones, and not every one. The profile shows approximately 140,000 clones, under 85% of them singletons. Sequencing was carried out using peripheral blood. These receptors all stem from a human donor in a cohort sampled during active COVID-19.

J is TRBJ2-4 and V is TRBV10-2; 10 positions match TRBD1. The length of the CDR3 is 16 residues. CDR1 and CDR2 from the germline V gene are WSHSY and SAAADI. Trimming took 5 bases from V and 3 from J; bases not matched to a gene: 7. The CDR3 DNA reads TGCGCCAGCAGTTTCGACAGGGGGCAAGTCAAAAACATTCAGTACTTC. Protein: CASSFDRGQVKNIQYF.

Details on this clone: Other DNA sequences within the sample encode an identical CDR3. This chain links TRBV19 with TRBJ1-1; perhaps TRBD1 as D (5 bases). V lost 5 bases and J 1 base, leaving 8 bases between the germline ends. Germline CDR1 LNHDA, CDR2 SQIVND (reference sequence). This CDR3 is 13 amino acids long. As DNA, the CDR3 is TGTGCCAGTAGTCGGGGGAGGAACACTGAAGCTTTCTTT. Translated: CASSRGRNTEAFF.

The chain recombines TRBV6-6 with TRBJ2-1; D ambiguous. The germline gives CDR1 MNHNY, CDR2 SVGAGI (reference sequence). The CDR3 has 13 amino acids. Trimming cost V 5 bases and J 4 bases, with 9 bases left between them. CDR3 protein: CASSTIGYNEQFF. The CDR3, as DNA: TGTGCCAGCAGTACCATCGGGTACAATGAGCAGTTCTTC.

The rearrangement joins TRBV12-3 or TRBV12-4 to TRBJ2-1, with D unresolved. V lost 7 bases and J 5 bases, leaving 9 bases between the germline ends. The length of the CDR3 is 12 residues. The CDR3 sequence: CASTGFHNEQFF. For the CDR3, the DNA is TGTGCCAGCACCGGGTTCCACAATGAGCAGTTCTTC.

The gene calls are TRBV5-1 and TRBJ2-5; TRBD2 matches at 10 bases. CDR1 is SGHRS and CDR2 is YFSETQ in the germline V gene. Trimming at V came to 0 bases and at J to 4 bases, leaving 12 bases not matched to a gene. The CDR3 has 18 amino acids. CDR3 in amino acids: CASSLDRAGGPVGETQYF. Here the CDR3 DNA reads TGCGCCAGCAGCTTGGATCGAGCGGGAGGGCCGGTCGGAGAGACCCAGTACTTC.

This rearrangement joins TRBV7-2 to TRBJ2-1; no definite D call. CDR1 and CDR2 from the germline V gene are SGHTA and FQGNSA. Deletions cut 1 base from V and 6 bases from J, with 13 bases between. This CDR3 has 15 amino acids. CDR3 nucleotide sequence: TGTGCCAGCAGCTTAGTTCTTGGCTCCCCCAATGAGCAGTTCTTC. Its translation is CASSLVLGSPNEQFF.

The chain links TRBV6-5 to TRBJ2-7; D unresolved. This CDR3 contains 14 residues. CDR1 and CDR2 from the germline V gene are MNHEY and SVGAGI. Trimming took 5 bases from V and 6 from J, leaving 17 bases between them. CDR3 sequence reads: CASSLEHERSEQYF. Here the CDR3 DNA reads TGTGCCAGCAGTCTCGAGCACGAGAGGAGCGAGCAGTACTTC.

The chain links TRBV5-4 to TRBJ2-7; 7 bases match TRBD2. CDR3 length: 15 amino acids. CDR1 and CDR2 (germline): SGHNT, YYREEE (reference sequence). V dropped 0 bases and J dropped 5; count of bases not matched to a gene: 8. CDR3 bases: TGTGCCAGCAGCTTGGCGGCGGGAGTACGGAACGAGCAGTACTTC. Its translation is CASSLAAGVRNEQYF.

This chain joins TRBV7-3 and TRBJ2-5, with 7 bases lining up with TRBD1. Germline V gene sequence: CDR1 SGHTA, CDR2 FQGTGA. The trim removed 5 bases at V and 2 bases at J, leaving 8 bases unmatched. The CDR3 runs to 15 residues. The CDR3 DNA reads TGTGCCAGCAGCCCCCAACCGGGACAGCAAGAGACCCAGTACTTC. Translating gives CASSPQPGQQETQYF. The complete variable domain, with remaining parts taken from reference TRBV7-3 and TRBJ2-5, reads GAGVSQTPSNKVTEKGKYVELRCDPISGHTALYWYRQSLGQGPEFLIYFQGTGAADDSGLPNDRFFAVRPEGSVSTLKIQRTERGDSAVYLCASSPQPGQQETQYFGPGTRLLVL.

This rearrangement joins TRBV28 to TRBJ1-1; no clear D gene. The CDR3 runs 13 residues. Germline values: CDR1 MDHEN, CDR2 SYDVKM. With 3 bases removed from V and 1 base from J, the gap between germline ends came to 6 bases. CDR3 nucleotide sequence: TGTGCCAGCAGTTTTCTCCGGAACACTGAAGCTTTCTTT. It translates to CASSFLRNTEAFF.

This CDR3 is CASRGTNQPQHF. CDR3 DNA sequence: TGTGCCAGTAGGGGCACCAATCAGCCCCAGCATTTT. V gene TRBV19 combines with J gene TRBJ1-5; D uncertain. This CDR3 contains 12 residues. Germline V gene sequence: CDR1 LNHDA, CDR2 SQIVND (reference sequence). V lost 6 bases to trimming and J lost 3 bases, with 6 bases between them. Full variable domain (rest looked up from reference TRBV19 and TRBJ1-5): DGGITQSPKYLFRKEGQNVTLSCEQNLNHDAMYWYRQDPGQGLRLIYYSQIVNDFQKGDIAEGYSVSREKKESFPLTVTSAQKNPTAFYLCASRGTNQPQHFGDGTRLSIL.

The chain carries TRBV28 and TRBJ2-7; 12 bases align to TRBD2. The trim removed 5 bases at V and 5 bases at J, leaving 4 bases unmatched. Germline CDR1 and CDR2: MDHEN and SYDVKM. This CDR3 spans 14 amino acids. The CDR3 region has the DNA TGTGCCAGCAGTCTAGCGGGAGGGTTCAACGAGCAGTACTTC. Its translation: CASSLAGGFNEQYF. The variable domain in full, with the rest retrieved from reference TRBV28 and TRBJ2-7, is DVKVTQSSRYLVKRTGEKVFLECVQDMDHENMFWYRQDPGLGLRLIYFSYDVKMKEKGDIPEGYSVSREKKERFSLILESASTNQTSMYLCASSLAGGFNEQYFGPGTRLTVT.

J is TRBJ1-2 and V is TRBV15; 8 positions match TRBD1. This CDR3 has 14 amino acids. Germline V gene data show CDR1 as LNHNV and CDR2 as YYDKDF (reference sequence). V lost 4 bases, J lost 3 bases, and 4 bases stayed unmatched. Here the CDR3 reads CATSTDRDHYGYTF. CDR3 nucleotide sequence: TGTGCCACCAGCACGGACAGGGATCACTATGGCTACACCTTC.

The chain carries TRBV4-1 and TRBJ1-2; 8 nucleotides align to TRBD1. Germline V gives CDR1 MGHRA, CDR2 YSYEKL. The ends lost 5 bases at V and 6 bases at J; junction bases unmatched: 11. The CDR3 is made up of 15 amino acids. The CDR3 protein is CASSSRQGYSDGYTF. CDR3 nucleotides: TGCGCCAGCAGCTCCCGACAGGGGTACAGCGATGGCTACACCTTC.

In this sample, this clone turned up once. This chain uses TRBV4-2 with TRBJ2-7, with D perhaps TRBD1 (6 bases). The CDR3 loop spans 15 amino acids. The ends were cut back, 3 bases at V and 2 bases at J, with 14 bases in the middle. CDR1 is LGHNA, CDR2 YNFKEQ, per germline. CDR3 DNA sequence: TGTGCCAGCAGCCACATCACAGGGCAAACCTACGAGCAGTACTTC. It specifies CASSHITGQTYEQYF.

This clone was counted a few times. The chain joins TRBV4-2 to TRBJ2-7; no reliable D call. The V gene's germline CDR1 is LGHNA and CDR2 YNFKEQ. The CDR3 has 14 residues. Trimming stripped 4 bases from V and 3 bases from J, with 13 bases between. The CDR3 loop is CASSRSTTGYEQYF. The CDR3 nucleotides read TGTGCCAGCAGCCGGTCAACCACGGGCTACGAGCAGTACTTC.

V gene TRBV19 combines with J gene TRBJ1-1; D perhaps matches TRBD1 (6 bases). Germline CDR1 LNHDA, CDR2 SQIVND (reference sequence). CDR3 size: 14 residues. Trimming took off 7 bases at V and 4 bases at J, with 16 bases between the two ends. CDR3: CASTQQGIGTEAFF. As DNA, the CDR3 is TGTGCCAGTACCCAACAGGGAATCGGCACTGAAGCTTTCTTT.

The chain joins TRBV21-1 to TRBJ2-2; the table's D call of TRBD2 was not tested on the DNA. TRBV21-1 is given as a pseudogene. This CDR3 is built from 19 residues. The DNA of the CDR3 is TGTGCCAGCAGCAAAGTTTGCTTTTTACGGGAGGGGGGTATCGGGGAGCTGTTTTTT. Translated: CASSKVCFLREGGIGELFF.